The 9 T cell receptor beta chains reported below all come from one sample, sequenced in a study of CD8+ T cells in alopecia areata. In each case, RNA was isolated and then reverse transcribed into cDNA as the sequencing template. Assay: immunoSEQ multiplex PCR; the TCRdb copy retains only in-frame clones and omits some. Among 150,000 to 200,000 clones, around three fifths were seen once, and the ten largest hold 14%. The treatment here: oral pan-JAK inhibitor, 5-10 mg twice daily. This specimen was CD4+ T cells sorted from blood, taken at week 24, from a patient treated with tofacitinib. Receptor source: a human donor with alopecia areata.

The V gene is TRBV14, the J gene TRBJ1-1, with D uncertain. The germline V gene has CDR1 SGHDN and CDR2 FVKESK. The CDR3 loop spans 14 amino acids. V lost 1 base and J lost 4, with 10 bases in between. The CDR3 spells CASSQGWQSTEAFF. For the CDR3, the DNA is TGTGCCAGCAGCCAAGGTTGGCAGTCCACTGAAGCTTTCTTT.

This chain uses TRBV30 with TRBJ1-1; D remains ambiguous. V lost 4 bases and J 1 base, leaving 4 bases between the germline ends. This CDR3 has 11 residues. Germline CDR1 and CDR2: GTSNPN and SVGIG (reference sequence). Here the CDR3 reads CAWTKNTEAFF. The CDR3 DNA follows: TGTGCCTGGACAAAGAACACTGAAGCTTTCTTT.

This chain joins TRBV7-3 and TRBJ2-1; the D gene is possibly TRBD2 (7 bases). CDR1 and CDR2 (germline): SGHTA, FQGTGA. There are 15 residues in the CDR3. The V end lost 2 bases, the J end lost 6 bases, and 14 bases lay between the germline ends. This CDR3 reads CASSLSGGHFNEQFF. The CDR3, as DNA: TGTGCCAGCAGCTTATCGGGGGGCCATTTCAATGAGCAGTTCTTC.

The V gene is TRBV7-2, the J gene TRBJ2-3, with D uncertain. This CDR3 has 12 amino acids. V was clipped by 1 base and J by 11 bases, with 10 bases between them. From germline, CDR1 is SGHTA and CDR2 FQGNSA. CDR3 nucleotides: TGTGCCAGCAGCTTAGATCACGCGAAGCAGTATTTT. Its protein product is CASSLDHAKQYF.

This clone was seen a few times. V usage is TRBV11-1 and J usage is TRBJ2-2, with 7 bases matching TRBD1. The CDR3 has 15 amino acids. Germline V gene data show CDR1 as SGHAT and CDR2 as FQDESV (reference sequence). V lost 2 bases, J lost 1 base, and 1 base stayed unmatched. The CDR3 nucleotides are TGTGCCAGCAGCTTAAGACAGGGGAACACCGGGGAGCTGTTTTTT. Translation: CASSLRQGNTGELFF.

In DNA form, the CDR3 reads TGCGCCAGCAGCCAACACGGACTAGCGGGGGACCAGTACGAGCAGTACTTC. This translates into CASSQHGLAGDQYEQYF. The V gene is TRBV4-1, the J gene TRBJ2-7; 13 nucleotides agree with TRBD2. The CDR3 length is 17 residues. Germline CDR1 and CDR2: MGHRA and YSYEKL. J lost 4 bases, V lost 2 bases, and 8 bases had no gene match.

This clone was observed a handful of times. The gene calls are TRBV7-9 and TRBJ2-2; D is unresolved. Germline CDR1 is SEHNR and CDR2 is FQNEAQ (reference sequence). The CDR3 is made up of 11 amino acids. The ends were cut back, 2 bases at V and 9 bases at J, with 4 bases in the middle. The CDR3 loop is CASSLTRELFF. CDR3 nucleotide sequence: TGTGCCAGCAGCTTAACGCGGGAGCTGTTTTTT.

The chain couples TRBV6-1 to TRBJ2-3; 7 bases are a match to TRBD1. The CDR3 is 14 amino acids. Germline values: CDR1 MNHNS, CDR2 SASEGT. The V segment lost 6 bases and the J segment 2 bases; nucleotides outside the gene matches: 5. CDR3 in amino acids: CASSSGTDTDTQYF. The CDR3 nucleotides are TGTGCCAGCAGCTCCGGGACAGACACAGATACGCAGTATTTT.

The chain links TRBV2 to TRBJ2-5; D not resolved. CDR3 size: 13 residues. Trimming removed 6 bases from V and 2 bases from J, with 10 bases in between. CDR1 and CDR2 (germline): SNHLY, FYNNEI. The CDR3 sequence: CASREVVQETQYF. Here the CDR3 DNA reads TGTGCCAGCAGAGAGGTGGTACAAGAGACCCAGTACTTC.